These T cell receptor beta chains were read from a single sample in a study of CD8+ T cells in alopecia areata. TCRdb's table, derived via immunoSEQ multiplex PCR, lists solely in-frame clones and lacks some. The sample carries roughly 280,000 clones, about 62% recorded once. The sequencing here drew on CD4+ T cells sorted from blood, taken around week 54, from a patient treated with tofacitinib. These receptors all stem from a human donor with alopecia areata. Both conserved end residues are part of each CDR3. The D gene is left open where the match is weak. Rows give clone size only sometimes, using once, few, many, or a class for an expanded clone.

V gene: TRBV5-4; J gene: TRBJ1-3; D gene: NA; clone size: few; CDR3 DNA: TGTGCCAGCAGCTTGGTGGGGGCTGGAAACACCATATATTTT; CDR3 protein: CASSLVGAGNTIYF
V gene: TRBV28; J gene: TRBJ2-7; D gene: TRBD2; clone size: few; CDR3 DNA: TGTGCCAGCAGTCGGACTAGCGGCTCCTACGAGCAGTACTTC; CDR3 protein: CASSRTSGSYEQYF
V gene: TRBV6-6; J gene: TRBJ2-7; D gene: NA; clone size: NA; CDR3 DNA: TGTGCCAGCAGTTACCAGGTGCAGCACTACGAGCAGTACTTC; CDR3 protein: CASSYQVQHYEQYF
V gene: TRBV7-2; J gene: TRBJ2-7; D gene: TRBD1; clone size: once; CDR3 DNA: TGTGCCAGCAGGACACCCGGGACAGCATCTCACGAGCAGTACTTC; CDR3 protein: CASRTPGTASHEQYF
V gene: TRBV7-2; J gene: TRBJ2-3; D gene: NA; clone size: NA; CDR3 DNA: TGTGCCAGCAGCTTGCTCACAGATACGCAGTATTTT; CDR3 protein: CASSLLTDTQYF
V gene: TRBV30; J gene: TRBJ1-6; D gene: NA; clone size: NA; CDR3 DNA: TGTGCCTGGAGTGTACGAGGGCGTGATTCACCCCTCCACTTT; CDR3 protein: CAWSVRGRDSPLHF
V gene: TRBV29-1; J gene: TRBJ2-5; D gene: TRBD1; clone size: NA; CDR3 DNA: TGCAGCGTTCTCAGGGGGGAGACCCAGTACTTC; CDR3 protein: CSVLRGETQYF
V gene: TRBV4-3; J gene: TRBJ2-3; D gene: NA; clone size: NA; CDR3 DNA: TGCGCCAGCAGCAATCGTGGTGCAGATACGCAGTATTTT; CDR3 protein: CASSNRGADTQYF
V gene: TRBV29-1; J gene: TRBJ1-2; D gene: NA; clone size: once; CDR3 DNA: TGCAGCGTTGAAGAGCCTGGAGGCTACACCTTC; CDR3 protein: CSVEEPGGYTF
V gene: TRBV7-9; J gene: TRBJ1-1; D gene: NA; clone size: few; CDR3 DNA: TGTGCCAGCGGGCAGGCAGTCATGAACACTGAAGCTTTCTTT; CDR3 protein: CASGQAVMNTEAFF
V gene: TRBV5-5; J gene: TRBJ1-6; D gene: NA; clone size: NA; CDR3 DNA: TGTGCCAGCAGCTTGTACACTTCAAATTCACCCCTCCACTTT; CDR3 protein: CASSLYTSNSPLHF
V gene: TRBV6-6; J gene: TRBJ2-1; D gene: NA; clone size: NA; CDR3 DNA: TGTGCCAGCAGTTGGGGTAGCAAAGGCAATGAGCAGTTCTTC; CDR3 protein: CASSWGSKGNEQFF
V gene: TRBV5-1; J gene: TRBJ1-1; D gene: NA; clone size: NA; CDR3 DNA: TGCGCCAGCAGCTTGGGAGAAGGTGAAGCTTTCTTT; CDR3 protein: CASSLGEGEAFF